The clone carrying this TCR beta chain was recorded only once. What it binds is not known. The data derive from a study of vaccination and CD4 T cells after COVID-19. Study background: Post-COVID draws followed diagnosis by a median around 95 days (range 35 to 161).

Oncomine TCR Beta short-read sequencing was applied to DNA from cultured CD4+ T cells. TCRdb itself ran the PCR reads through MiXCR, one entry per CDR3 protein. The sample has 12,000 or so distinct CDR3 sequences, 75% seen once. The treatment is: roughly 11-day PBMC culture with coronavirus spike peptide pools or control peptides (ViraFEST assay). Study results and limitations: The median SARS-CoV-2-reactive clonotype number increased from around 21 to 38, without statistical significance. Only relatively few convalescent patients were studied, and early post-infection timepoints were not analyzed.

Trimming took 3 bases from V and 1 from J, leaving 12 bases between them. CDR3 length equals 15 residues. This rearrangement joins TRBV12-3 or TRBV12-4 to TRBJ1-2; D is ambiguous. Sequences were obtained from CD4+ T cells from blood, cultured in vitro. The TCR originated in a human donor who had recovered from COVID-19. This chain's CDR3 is CASSLSGQINYGYTF. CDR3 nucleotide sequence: TGTGCCAGCAGTTTGTCCGGCCAGATTAACTATGGCTACACCTTC.